These T cell receptor beta chains were read from a single sample in a study of cytomegalovirus exposure and HLA in healthy donors. The repertoire was sequenced with immunoSEQ multiplex PCR; TCRdb's copy has only in-frame clones and lacks some. The record lists more than 130,000 clones, of which the ten most abundant hold approximately 2.5%. Sequences were obtained from PBMCs. Receptor source: a man aged 35-49 years in good health and CMV-seronegative. Each CDR3 is given with its conserved first and last residue. The D gene is left open where the match is weak.

d_call	j_call	v_call	cdr3_aa	cdr3_nt
TRBD2	TRBJ2-3	TRBV7-2	CASSLRGLAGVNTQYF	TGTGCCAGCAGCTTACGTGGCCTAGCGGGGGTAAATACGCAGTATTTT
NA	TRBJ1-6	TRBV6-1	CASREGSSPLHF	TGTGCCAGCAGGGAGGGAAGCTCACCCCTCCACTTT
NA	TRBJ1-1	TRBV11-3	CASSITGTSEAFF	TGTGCCAGCAGCATAACCGGGACAAGTGAAGCTTTCTTT
NA	TRBJ1-6	TRBV2	CASTVGGARNSPLHF	TGTGCCAGCACTGTGGGGGGGGCAAGGAATTCACCCCTCCACTTT
TRBD1	TRBJ2-5	TRBV29-1	CSVVGQQETQYF	TGCAGCGTTGTGGGACAGCAAGAGACCCAGTACTTC
NA	TRBJ2-7	TRBV2	CASSAVYEQYF	TGTGCCAGCAGTGCTGTTTACGAGCAGTACTTC
TRBD1	TRBJ2-1	TRBV18	CASSRSWDRYNEQFF	TGTGCCAGCTCACGCTCTTGGGACAGATACAATGAGCAGTTCTTC
TRBD1	TRBJ2-5	TRBV7-2	CASSSGTGREGQYF	TGTGCCAGCAGCTCCGGGACAGGGAGAGAGGGCCAGTACTTC
TRBD1	TRBJ2-5	TRBV25-1	CASSEVGQGRKTQYF	TGTGCCAGCAGTGAAGTGGGACAGGGGAGAAAGACCCAGTACTTC
NA	TRBJ1-3	TRBV18	CASSSVTGLGNTIYF	TGTGCCAGCTCATCAGTAACAGGGTTGGGAAACACCATATATTTT
TRBD1	TRBJ2-7	TRBV10-3	CAISGTGPPYEQYF	TGTGCCATCAGCGGGACAGGGCCCCCCTACGAGCAGTACTTC
NA	TRBJ2-1	TRBV29-1	CSGLRGNEQFF	TGCAGCGGACTTCGGGGCAATGAGCAGTTCTTC
NA	TRBJ2-6	TRBV2	CASSEDRAGANVLTF	TGTGCCAGCAGTGAAGACAGGGCTGGGGCCAACGTCCTGACTTTC
TRBD1	TRBJ1-1	TRBV29-1	CSVERQGGATEAFF	TGCAGCGTTGAAAGACAGGGGGGCGCCACTGAAGCTTTCTTT
NA	TRBJ1-5	TRBV19	CASSTRSGPQHF	TGTGCCAGTAGTACACGCTCCGGGCCCCAGCATTTT
NA	TRBJ2-6	TRBV19	CASRPPAGPGANVLTF	TGTGCCAGTAGGCCGCCGGCAGGGCCTGGGGCCAACGTCCTGACTTTC
NA	TRBJ2-3	TRBV9	CASNRESSTDTQYF	TGTGCCAGCAATCGAGAAAGCAGCACAGATACGCAGTATTTT
TRBD1	TRBJ1-2	TRBV28	CASSLNKGQGSDGYTF	TGTGCCAGCAGTTTAAATAAAGGACAGGGGAGCGATGGCTACACCTTC
NA	TRBJ1-2	TRBV5-1	CASSLVAGGYGYTF	TGCGCCAGCAGCTTGGTGGCAGGAGGCTATGGCTACACCTTC
NA	TRBJ1-2	TRBV29-1	CSVEDYGDGYTF	TGCAGCGTTGAAGACTACGGTGATGGCTACACCTTC
TRBD2	TRBJ2-5	TRBV19	CASSSLLAGVEETQYF	TGTGCCAGTAGTAGCCTACTAGCGGGGGTGGAAGAGACCCAGTACTTC
NA	TRBJ1-2	TRBV6-5	CASSSIQGSYGYTF	TGTGCCAGCAGCTCTATTCAGGGTAGCTATGGCTACACCTTC